Each of the 15 T cell receptor beta chains below was sequenced from the same sample in a study of T cell repertoires in cytomegalovirus infection (dated by TCRdb to about 2019). The sequencer listed for this sample is Illumina HiSeq 1500. TCRdb trimmed the raw reads at Q25, called clones with MiXCR and kept productive beta chains. Each CDR3 protein gets just one entry, which takes the most common genes and DNA from the rows behind it. In all, the sample holds some 680,000 distinct CDR3 sequences, and less than 40% of those were seen once. Of the sample, around 2.8% is held by the ten largest clones. Sequencing was performed on PBMCs. The receptor source for this set is a human donor in good health (CMV status not recorded). Some clones in this sample may be carry-over from other donors' samples.

V is TRBV11-2 and J is TRBJ2-2; D may match TRBD1 or TRBD2 (6 bases each). Germline V CDR1 and CDR2: SGHAT, FQNNGV. The CDR3 contains 17 residues. V shed 5 bases and J shed 8 bases, with 24 bases lying between them. In DNA form, the CDR3 reads TGTGCCAGCAGCCGCACGGCGCTAGCGCAGAGGGGGGGGGAGCTGTTTTTT. It encodes CASSRTALAQRGGELFF.

The J gene is TRBJ2-5, the V gene TRBV27, with 11 bases identical to TRBD2. CDR1 MNHEY and CDR2 SMNVEV come from the germline V gene (reference sequence). With V trimmed by 3 bases and J by 7 bases, 10 bases remained unmatched. CDR3 length: 16 amino acids. CDR3 DNA sequence: TGTGCCAGCAGTTTCGTAGCGGGAGGGCCGCGCGGGACCCAGTACTTC. Amino acids: CASSFVAGGPRGTQYF.

The chain has TRBV14 and TRBJ2-1; TRBD1 agrees at 8 bases. This CDR3 spans 13 amino acids. The V gene end was trimmed by 5 bases and the J gene end by 10 bases; junction bases not matched to a gene: 7. Germline V CDR1 and CDR2: SGHDN, FVKESK. As DNA, the CDR3 is TGTGCCAGCAGCACAGACAGGGGTTGGGAGCAGTTCTTC. It codes for CASSTDRGWEQFF.

The J gene is TRBJ2-1, the V gene TRBV5-4; no reliable D call. Trimming stripped 4 bases from V and 1 base from J, with 18 bases between. This CDR3 spans 17 amino acids. CDR1 is SGHNT, CDR2 YYREEE, per germline (reference sequence). The CDR3 DNA reads TGTGCCAGCAGCCTCCTGGACGGCGTGATATCCTACAATGAGCAGTTCTTC. Residues: CASSLLDGVISYNEQFF.

The rearrangement uses TRBV6-1 and TRBJ1-1, with D maybe TRBD1 (5 bases). Germline-derived CDR1 and CDR2 are MNHNS and SASEGT. The CDR3 runs 13 residues. Trimming removed 6 bases at V and 0 bases at J, with 8 bases between. CDR3 protein: CASRRQMNTEAFF. CDR3 nucleotides: TGTGCCAGCAGACGACAGATGAACACTGAAGCTTTCTTT.

This clonotype was counted between two and nine times. The V and J genes are TRBV7-9 and TRBJ1-1; tentatively, D is TRBD1 (6 bases). This CDR3 comprises 14 residues. The V and J ends lost 5 bases and 6 bases respectively, with 16 bases between them. CDR1 is SEHNR, CDR2 FQNEAQ, per germline (reference sequence). As DNA, the CDR3 is TGTGCCAGCAGCCCCCCATGGCAGGGGCCTGAAGCTTTCTTT. Translation: CASSPPWQGPEAFF.

The DNA for the CDR3 is TGTGCCAGCCGGAGCCCCCGGGGGGGGCCTGAAGCTTTCTTT. This gives the protein CASRSPRGGPEAFF. The genes are TRBV2 and TRBJ1-1; weak D call: TRBD1 (6 bases). Deletions cut 8 bases from V and 6 bases from J, with 19 bases between. CDR1 and CDR2 from the germline V gene are SNHLY and FYNNEI. This CDR3 has 14 residues.

This clonotype was found a few times. V and J are TRBV4-1 and TRBJ2-4; 9 nucleotides match TRBD2. CDR3 length: 17 amino acids. CDR1 and CDR2 (germline): MGHRA, YSYEKL. V was clipped by 4 bases and J by 4 bases; unmatched bases: 11. The CDR3 is CASSPLWAGGVKNIQYF. In DNA, the CDR3 is TGCGCCAGCAGCCCCCTTTGGGCGGGAGGGGTGAAAAACATTCAGTACTTC.

The gene calls are TRBV7-8 and TRBJ2-5, with unresolved D. The V and J ends lost 5 bases and 5 bases respectively, with 15 bases between them. Per germline, CDR1 SGHVS and CDR2 FQNEAQ. The CDR3 loop spans 14 amino acids. CDR3 DNA: TGTGCCAGCAGCGGCCGGGCCGTAGGGGAGACCCAGTACTTC. Translation: CASSGRAVGETQYF.

J is TRBJ2-7 and V is TRBV20-1; D might be TRBD2 (5 bases). V was shortened by 7 bases and J by 0 bases, with 13 bases between the two germline ends. Per germline, CDR1 DFQATT and CDR2 SNEGSKA (reference sequence). The CDR3 length is 13 residues. The CDR3 region has the DNA TGCAGTGGCAGACGGGGTACCTCCTACGAGCAGTACTTC. This sequence encodes CSGRRGTSYEQYF.

This clonotype occurred a few times. The genes are TRBV28 and TRBJ1-2; 7 bases are a match to TRBD1. The germline V gene has CDR1 MDHEN and CDR2 SYDVKM. V lost 0 bases and J lost 4; bases outside the gene matches: 5. This CDR3 has 15 amino acids. The chain's CDR3 is CASSLWAGGTYGYTF. CDR3 in DNA: TGTGCCAGCAGTTTATGGGCAGGGGGGACCTATGGCTACACCTTC.

This clonotype was found a few times. The V call is TRBV7-6, the J call TRBJ2-5, with D maybe TRBD2 (7 bases). This CDR3 has 17 residues. Germline CDR1 SGHVS, CDR2 FNYEAQ. The V end was cut by 1 base, the J end by 4 bases, with 19 bases between. CDR3 loop: CASSLGLAVGGGETQYF. The CDR3 DNA sequence: TGTGCCAGCAGCTTAGGGCTAGCGGTCGGAGGGGGAGAGACCCAGTACTTC.

This rearrangement joins TRBV7-2 to TRBJ2-7; unclear D gene. CDR3 length: 14 residues. The germline V gene has CDR1 SGHTA and CDR2 FQGNSA. The V end lost 1 base, the J end lost 3 bases, and 10 bases lay between the germline ends. The CDR3 sequence is CASSLGQAHYEQYF. Here the CDR3 DNA reads TGTGCCAGCAGCTTAGGGCAGGCTCACTACGAGCAGTACTTC.

The chain has TRBV7-9 and TRBJ2-1; 7 positions match TRBD1. Germline assignment: CDR1 SEHNR and CDR2 FQNEAQ (reference sequence). The CDR3 length is 15 residues. Trimming took 2 bases from V and 8 from J; bases not matched to a gene: 9. The CDR3 bases are TGTGCCAGCAGCTTATCTACGGCAGGGGGTGATGAGCAGTTCTTC. Translated, it gives CASSLSTAGGDEQFF.

This clonotype has only a few counts. The chain joins TRBV30 to TRBJ1-5; 9 nucleotides agree with TRBD1. CDR3 length equals 14 residues. The junction had 1 base not matched to a gene; V was cut back by 0 bases and J by 4 bases. Germline V gene sequence: CDR1 GTSNPN, CDR2 SVGIG (reference sequence). CDR3 DNA: TGTGCCTGGAGTGTTGGACAGGGGAATCAGCCCCAGCATTTT. Its translation: CAWSVGQGNQPQHF. The full variable domain, its missing parts supplied by reference TRBV30 and TRBJ1-5, is SQTIHQWPATLVQPVGSPLSLECTVEGTSNPNLYWYRQAAGRGLQLLFYSVGIGQISSEVPQNLSASRPQDRQFILSSKKLLLSDSGFYLCAWSVGQGNQPQHFGDGTRLSIL.